The 12 T cell receptor beta chains in this list originate from one sample, sequenced in a study of cytomegalovirus exposure and HLA in healthy donors. PCR was performed using 60 Vbeta and 13 Jbeta primers. The data were produced by immunoSEQ multiplex PCR, yet TCRdb's version contains in-frame clones alone and is incomplete. Among 80,000 or so clones listed, around 66% were seen once. Specimen: PBMCs. These receptors were obtained from a man aged 55 to 70 in good health and CMV-seropositive.

This sequence joins TRBV15 and TRBJ1-2; TRBD1 matches 7 bases. CDR3 length equals 15 residues. Trimming removed 8 bases from V and 4 bases from J; junction bases left unmatched: 13. Germline V gene data show CDR1 as LNHNV and CDR2 as YYDKDF (reference sequence). CDR3 DNA sequence: TGTGCCACCCAAGAGAGGCGAGGGACAGTCTATGGCTACACCTTC. The encoded protein is CATQERRGTVYGYTF.

The chain employs TRBV9 and TRBJ2-7, with a weak D call TRBD1 (5 bases). Trimming left V 0 bases short and J 5 bases short, with 15 bases between. The V gene's germline CDR1 is SGDLS and CDR2 YYNGEE. The CDR3 runs to 15 residues. CDR3 region: CASSVGTVIGDEQYF. In nucleotides, the CDR3 is TGTGCCAGCAGCGTAGGGACGGTGATAGGGGACGAGCAGTACTTC.

The sample holds one count of this clone. This chain links TRBV14 with TRBJ2-1, with TRBD1 matching 10 bases. Germline V CDR1 and CDR2: SGHDN, FVKESK. V lost 4 bases to trimming and J lost 7 bases; unmatched junction nucleotides: 7. The CDR3 consists of 15 residues. The CDR3 DNA follows: TGTGCCAGCAGCCGGACAGGGGGGCGCACGAATGAGCAGTTCTTC. Translating gives CASSRTGGRTNEQFF.

This clone was seen a handful of times. The V call is TRBV6-1, the J call TRBJ2-7, with TRBD1 as a possible D gene (6 bases). Germline V gene lookup returns CDR1 MNHNS and CDR2 SASEGT. The CDR3 contains 16 residues. V lost 4 bases and J lost 4, with 20 bases in between. CDR3 sequence (DNA): TGTGCCAGCAGTGCTATTCGGACAGACCCTACTTACGAGCAGTACTTC. It specifies CASSAIRTDPTYEQYF.

The rearrangement uses TRBV28 and TRBJ2-7; 7 positions agree with TRBD2. CDR1 and CDR2 from the germline V gene are MDHEN and SYDVKM. The V and J ends lost 8 bases and 0 bases, in that order; junction bases with no gene match: 10. This CDR3 is built from 15 residues. The CDR3 reads CASRSGGEGSYEQYF. The CDR3 DNA reads as TGTGCCAGCCGTTCGGGGGGAGAAGGCTCCTACGAGCAGTACTTC.

The chain recombines TRBV2 with TRBJ1-1, with D perhaps matching TRBD1 (6 bases). The CDR3 spans 16 residues. Germline CDR1 is SNHLY and CDR2 is FYNNEI. The ends were cut back, 8 bases at V and 1 base at J, with 20 bases in the middle. CDR3 protein: CASFLTVGQTNTEAFF. The CDR3 DNA sequence: TGTGCCAGCTTTCTGACTGTCGGACAGACGAACACTGAAGCTTTCTTT.

The chain combines TRBV27 with TRBJ1-1; D call uncertain. The germline V and J ends were trimmed by 6 bases and 0 bases, with 17 bases remaining between them. The germline CDR1 and CDR2 sequences are MNHEY and SMNVEV (reference sequence). This CDR3 region has 16 residues. This CDR3 reads CASSRYLLRMNTEAFF. The CDR3 DNA sequence: TGTGCCAGCAGCCGCTACTTATTGAGAATGAACACTGAAGCTTTCTTT.

The gene calls are TRBV4-3 and TRBJ1-1, with unresolved D. This CDR3 has 15 amino acids. Trimming removed 0 bases at V and 3 bases at J, with 11 bases between. Germline V gives CDR1 LGHNA, CDR2 YSLEER. CDR3 sequence (DNA): TGCGCCAGCAGCCAAGATATAGGCGGGGACACTGAAGCTTTCTTT. Protein: CASSQDIGGDTEAFF.

The V gene is TRBV4-2, the J gene TRBJ2-1, with 8 bases identical to TRBD1. The CDR3 spans 15 residues. The V gene end was trimmed by 0 bases and the J gene end by 3 bases; junction bases not matched to a gene: 1. Germline CDR1 reads LGHNA; CDR2 reads YNFKEQ. DNA for the CDR3: TGTGCCAGCAGCCAAGAAGGACAGGGCTACAATGAGCAGTTCTTC. Translating gives CASSQEGQGYNEQFF.

This rearrangement joins TRBV27 to TRBJ2-2, with 8 nucleotides matching TRBD1. The CDR3 loop spans 16 amino acids. The germline V gene has CDR1 MNHEY and CDR2 SMNVEV (reference sequence). V lost 6 bases, J lost 5 bases, and 11 bases stayed unmatched. In DNA form, the CDR3 reads TGTGCCAGCAGCAAATTGGACAGGGTGGGGACCGGGGAGCTGTTTTTT. Its protein is CASSKLDRVGTGELFF.

In DNA, the CDR3 is TGTGCCAGCAGCCGGGGGTCTTTAGACGAGCAGTACTTC. Its translation: CASSRGSLDEQYF. The rearrangement uses TRBV5-6 and TRBJ2-7, with D maybe TRBD2 (6 bases). From germline, CDR1 is SGHDT and CDR2 YYEEEE. The length of the CDR3 is 13 residues. Trimming stripped 4 bases from V and 5 bases from J, with 13 bases between.

V and J are TRBV27 and TRBJ2-3; D is uncertain. V was clipped by 6 bases and J by 0 bases, with 7 bases between them. In germline, CDR1 is MNHEY, CDR2 SMNVEV (reference sequence). This CDR3 is 13 amino acids long. The CDR3 DNA reads as TGTGCCAGCAGGGTTACTAGCACAGATACGCAGTATTTT. Its translation: CASRVTSTDTQYF.